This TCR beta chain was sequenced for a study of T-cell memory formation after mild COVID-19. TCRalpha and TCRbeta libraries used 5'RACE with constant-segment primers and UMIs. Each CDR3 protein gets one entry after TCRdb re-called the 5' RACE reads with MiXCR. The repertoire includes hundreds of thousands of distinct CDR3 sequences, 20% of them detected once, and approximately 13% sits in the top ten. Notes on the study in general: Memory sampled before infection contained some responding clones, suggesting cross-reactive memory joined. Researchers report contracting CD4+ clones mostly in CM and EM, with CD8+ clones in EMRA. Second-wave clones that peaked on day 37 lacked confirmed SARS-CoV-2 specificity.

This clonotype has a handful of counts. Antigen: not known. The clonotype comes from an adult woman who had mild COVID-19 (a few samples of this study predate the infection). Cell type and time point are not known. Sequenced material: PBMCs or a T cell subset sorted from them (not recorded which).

CDR3 residues: CASSQQGGQGHNSPLHF. Here the CDR3 DNA reads TGTGCCAGCAGCCAACAGGGGGGGCAAGGACATAATTCACCCCTCCACTTT. The chain joins TRBV3-1 to TRBJ1-6, with 7 bases identical to TRBD1. The CDR3 length is 17 residues. The germline CDR1 and CDR2 sequences are LGHDT and YNNKEL (reference sequence). The J segment lost 5 bases and the V segment lost 2 bases, leaving 9 bases of the junction unmatched.